The 26 T cell receptor beta chains below all came from one sample that was sequenced in a study of T cell repertoires in cytomegalovirus infection. Antigens for these TCRs are unknown. A single record per CDR3 protein comes from TCRdb applying MiXCR to the reads. This sample has about 55,000 distinct CDR3 sequences, with around 20% found just once. The sequencing here drew on CD8+ T cells from cultured PBMCs, taken from culture after CMV antigen stimulation. The receptor source for this set is a human donor in good health (CMV status not recorded). Some clones in this sample may be carry-over from other donors' samples.

This clonotype occurred a few times. The V call is TRBV12-3 or TRBV12-4, the J call TRBJ2-7; possible D gene TRBD1, 6 bases. V was pared by 7 bases and J by 4 bases, with 17 bases between. This CDR3 comprises 14 residues. Here the CDR3 reads CASTLSGTRYEQYF. CDR3 DNA sequence: TGTGCCAGCACCCTATCCGGGACAAGATACGAGCAGTACTTC.

Many counts were recorded for this clonotype. The genes are TRBV28 and TRBJ2-1; possible D gene TRBD2, 5 bases. V lost 7 bases to trimming and J lost 5 bases, with 15 bases between them. The CDR3 sequence is 14 residues long. Per the germline V gene, CDR1 is MDHEN and CDR2 is SYDVKM. In DNA form, the CDR3 reads TGTGCCAGCATAAGAGAGGGAATCAACAATGAGCAGTTCTTC. It specifies CASIREGINNEQFF.

The sample holds a few counts of this clonotype. The V and J genes are TRBV11-3 and TRBJ2-2, with TRBD2 matching 7 bases. CDR3 size: 18 residues. Germline CDR1 reads SGHNT; CDR2 reads YENEEA. V shed 0 bases and J 0 bases; nucleotides not matched to a gene: 7. As DNA, the CDR3 is TGTGCCAGCAGCTTAGATCGGGCGGGACTACCGAACACCGGGGAGCTGTTTTTT. It codes for CASSLDRAGLPNTGELFF. The whole variable domain, remainder taken from reference TRBV11-3 and TRBJ2-2, is EAGVVQSPRYKIIEKKQPVAFWCNPISGHNTLYWYLQNLGQGPELLIRYENEEAVDDSQLPKDRFSAERLKGVDSTLKIQPAELGDSAVYLCASSLDRAGLPNTGELFFGEGSRLTVL.

The chain has TRBV24-1 and TRBJ2-1; 8 positions agree with TRBD2. Germline V gene sequence: CDR1 KGHDR, CDR2 SFDVKD. V trimming: 7 bases; J trimming: 2 bases; junction bases outside the gene matches: 12. This CDR3 is 17 amino acids long. The CDR3 DNA reads as TGTGCCACCAGCGGGGGGGGAGGGAGGGCCCCCTACAATGAGCAGTTCTTC. Its translation: CATSGGGGRAPYNEQFF.

The chain combines TRBV27 with TRBJ2-3, with TRBD2 matching 10 bases. With V trimmed by 8 bases and J by 4 bases, 9 bases remained unmatched. CDR3 size: 15 residues. Germline V gene sequence: CDR1 MNHEY, CDR2 SMNVEV (reference sequence). CDR3: CASGPRTSGSDTQYF. DNA for the CDR3: TGTGCCAGCGGTCCCCGGACTAGCGGTTCAGATACGCAGTATTTT.

This clonotype was seen more than once but under ten times. V and J are TRBV4-2 and TRBJ2-1; 10 bases agree with TRBD1. CDR3 length equals 17 residues. Germline V CDR1 and CDR2: LGHNA, YNFKEQ. The J segment lost 4 bases and the V segment lost 2 bases, leaving 8 bases of the junction unmatched. This CDR3 reads CASSQKRGQGPYNEQFF. The CDR3 nucleotides read TGTGCCAGCAGCCAAAAACGGGGACAGGGGCCTTACAATGAGCAGTTCTTC.

The chain carries TRBV7-2 and TRBJ2-4; D may match TRBD1 or TRBD2 (5 bases each). From germline, CDR1 is SGHTA and CDR2 FQGNSA. The CDR3 is made up of 17 amino acids. With 5 bases removed from V and 0 bases from J, the gap between germline ends came to 17 bases. Written as DNA, the CDR3 is TGTGCCAGCAGCCCCCGGGTGGGGGACGTAGCCAAAAACATTCAGTACTTC. Residues: CASSPRVGDVAKNIQYF.

This clonotype occurred a few times. V gene TRBV27 combines with J gene TRBJ2-7, with 7 positions matching TRBD1. The ends lost 9 bases at V and 1 base at J; junction bases unmatched: 12. The germline V gene encodes CDR1 MNHEY and CDR2 SMNVEV (reference sequence). The CDR3 length is 15 residues. CDR3 amino acids: CASSLSHRGSYEQYF. The CDR3 region has the DNA TGTGCCAGTAGCCTTTCCCACAGGGGATCCTACGAGCAGTACTTC.

There are a few counts of this clonotype. V is TRBV6-2 or TRBV6-3 and J is TRBJ2-2; D is perhaps TRBD1 (6 bases). Trimming left V 4 bases short and J 0 bases short, with 15 bases between. This CDR3 contains 17 residues. From germline, CDR1 is MNHEY and CDR2 SVGEGT. DNA for the CDR3: TGTGCCAGCAGTTTTCGTACCACAGGGACGAACACCGGGGAGCTGTTTTTT. It translates to CASSFRTTGTNTGELFF.

This clonotype came up a few times. V is TRBV6-2 or TRBV6-3 and J is TRBJ2-5, with 10 bases lining up with TRBD2. CDR3 length: 15 amino acids. Per germline, CDR1 MNHEY and CDR2 SVGEGT. The V segment lost 7 bases and the J segment 5 bases; nucleotides outside the gene matches: 10. The CDR3 loop is CASTFRTSGFETQYF. The CDR3 DNA reads TGTGCCAGCACGTTCCGGACTAGCGGTTTTGAGACCCAGTACTTC.

This chain joins TRBV7-2 and TRBJ2-5; TRBD1 aligns across 10 bases. Germline CDR1 and CDR2: SGHTA and FQGNSA. Trimming took 2 bases from V and 6 from J; bases not matched to a gene: 12. This CDR3 comprises 17 residues. The CDR3 nucleotides read TGTGCCAGCAGCTTAAATTCCGGGACAGGGGAAGTGAAGACCCAGTACTTC. It translates to CASSLNSGTGEVKTQYF.

The rearrangement joins TRBV6-2 or TRBV6-3 to TRBJ1-2; D might be TRBD1 (5 bases). Germline assignment: CDR1 MNHEY and CDR2 SVGEGT. This CDR3 comprises 17 residues. Trimming removed 6 bases at V and 5 bases at J, with 25 bases between. The chain's CDR3 is CASRPYAMGVESYGYTF. DNA for the CDR3: TGTGCCAGCAGACCCTACGCGATGGGGGTCGAGTCGTATGGCTACACCTTC.

Many counts were recorded for this clonotype. The chain couples TRBV4-1 to TRBJ1-4; unclear D gene. Trimming stripped 0 bases from V and 5 bases from J, with 13 bases between. Per germline, CDR1 MGHRA and CDR2 YSYEKL. There are 16 residues in the CDR3. The CDR3 DNA is TGCGCCAGCAGCCAAGAGTTAGGGCGTCGGAATGAAAAACTGTTTTTT. Its protein is CASSQELGRRNEKLFF.

This clonotype came up many times. The chain uses TRBV5-1 and TRBJ2-3; a weak D match, TRBD2 (6 bases). The CDR3 runs 16 residues. Trimming pared 6 bases from V and 0 bases from J, leaving 17 bases between. Germline V gene sequence: CDR1 SGHRS, CDR2 YFSETQ. For the CDR3, the DNA is TGCGCCAGCACCCAAGGCGGGGCCCGCAGCACAGATACGCAGTATTTT. Protein: CASTQGGARSTDTQYF.

This clonotype occurred a few times. The chain recombines TRBV7-2 with TRBJ1-1; D call uncertain. Germline loops: CDR1 SGHTA, CDR2 FQGNSA. The V gene lost 5 bases and the J gene lost 10 bases, with 11 bases spanning the gap. There are 11 residues in the CDR3. The DNA for the CDR3 is TGTGCCAGCAGCGAGCCTTTGGGAGCTTTCTTT. Its translation is CASSEPLGAFF. The entire variable domain, with the rest obtained from reference TRBV7-2 and TRBJ1-1, is as follows: GAGVSQSPSNKVTEKGKDVELRCDPISGHTALYWYRQSLGQGLEFLIYFQGNSAPDKSGLPSDRFSAERTGGSVSTLTIQRTQQEDSAVYLCASSEPLGAFFGQGTRLTVV.

The J gene is TRBJ2-5, the V gene TRBV29-1; D could derive from TRBD1 or TRBD2 (6 bases each). The CDR3 loop spans 14 amino acids. The germline CDR1 and CDR2 sequences are SQVTM and ANQGSEA. Trimming shortened V by 5 bases and J by 2 bases, and 15 bases separated the two germline ends. This CDR3 reads CSVLDRRGQETQYF. The CDR3 DNA reads TGCAGCGTTTTAGACAGGAGGGGACAAGAGACCCAGTACTTC.

V gene TRBV7-2 combines with J gene TRBJ2-2; the match to TRBD2 covers 7 bases. After removal of 1 base from V and 5 bases from J, the junction contained 7 bases not matched to a gene. Looked up from germline, CDR1 is SGHTA and CDR2 is FQGNSA. There are 16 residues in the CDR3. The CDR3 DNA reads TGTGCCAGCAGCTTAGAGGCGGGAGTACGGACCGGGGAGCTGTTTTTT. Its translation: CASSLEAGVRTGELFF.

The chain joins TRBV2 to TRBJ1-1; no clear D gene. V was shortened by 8 bases and J by 6 bases, with 37 bases between the two germline ends. The CDR3 loop spans 20 amino acids. Germline assignment: CDR1 SNHLY and CDR2 FYNNEI. The CDR3 spells CASQPNWTANPEVKTSEAFF. CDR3 DNA sequence: TGTGCCAGCCAACCCAATTGGACGGCAAACCCGGAGGTAAAAACGTCTGAAGCTTTCTTT.

The chain joins TRBV12-3 or TRBV12-4 to TRBJ1-5, with D possibly matching TRBD1 (6 bases). This CDR3 is built from 14 residues. V was clipped by 3 bases and J by 5 bases, with 11 bases between them. The CDR3 DNA follows: TGTGCCAGCAGTTTGTGGGACATAGATCAGCCCCAGCATTTT. It yields the protein CASSLWDIDQPQHF.

This clonotype was seen ten or more times. This chain uses TRBV28 with TRBJ1-5; TRBD1 matches 7 bases. Germline V gives CDR1 MDHEN, CDR2 SYDVKM. With V trimmed by 4 bases and J by 7 bases, 10 bases remained unmatched. CDR3 size: 15 residues. CDR3 nucleotide sequence: TGTGCCAGCAGTTGGGACAGCGATCAGGGGCAGCCCCAGCATTTT. Amino acid sequence: CASSWDSDQGQPQHF.

V is TRBV15 and J is TRBJ1-2; a weak D match, TRBD1 (5 bases). CDR1 and CDR2 from the germline V gene are LNHNV and YYDKDF (reference sequence). This CDR3 region has 17 residues. Trimming shortened V by 0 bases and J by 3 bases, and 17 bases separated the two germline ends. The CDR3 coding sequence is TGTGCCACCAGCAGAGATGAAATGGACATCGCCCACTATGGCTACACCTTC. Its translation: CATSRDEMDIAHYGYTF. The complete variable domain, with remaining parts taken from reference TRBV15 and TRBJ1-2, reads DAMVIQNPRYQVTQFGKPVTLSCSQTLNHNVMYWYQQKSSQAPKLLFHYYDKDFNNEADTPDNFQSRRPNTSFCFLDIRSPGLGDTAMYLCATSRDEMDIAHYGYTFGSGTRLTVV.

The V call is TRBV7-9, the J call TRBJ2-7; possible D gene TRBD2, 7 bases. The CDR3 consists of 15 residues. Deletions cut 5 bases from V and 1 base from J, with 15 bases between. Germline values: CDR1 SEHNR, CDR2 FQNEAQ (reference sequence). Here the CDR3 reads CASSTPGGGSYEQYF. CDR3 bases: TGTGCCAGCAGCACCCCGGGGGGCGGGTCCTACGAGCAGTACTTC.

This clonotype was detected many times. The chain combines TRBV27 with TRBJ2-7; D is uncertain. Germline V CDR1 and CDR2: MNHEY, SMNVEV (reference sequence). There are 15 residues in the CDR3. V gave up 0 bases and J gave up 2 bases, with 11 bases separating them. CDR3 sequence reads: CASSLSAVTAYEQYF. CDR3 in DNA: TGTGCCAGCAGTTTATCGGCGGTCACAGCCTACGAGCAGTACTTC.

This clonotype was detected a few times. This chain uses TRBV6-8 with TRBJ1-1; a possible D gene is TRBD1 (6 bases). Between the trimmed V and J ends, which lost 5 bases and 1 base, there was a span of 11 bases. The CDR3 has 14 amino acids. The germline CDR1 and CDR2 sequences are MNHGY and SAAAGT. DNA of the CDR3: TGTGCCAGCAGTCTGACAGGACGGAACACTGAAGCTTTCTTT. As protein: CASSLTGRNTEAFF.

The gene calls are TRBV4-3 and TRBJ2-4, with D unclear. Germline V gives CDR1 LGHNA, CDR2 YSLEER. The CDR3 is 16 residues long. The V and J ends lost 0 bases and 0 bases respectively, with 9 bases between them. The CDR3: CASSQDLELAKNIQYF. The CDR3 DNA sequence: TGCGCCAGCAGCCAAGACCTCGAGCTAGCCAAAAACATTCAGTACTTC.

This clonotype was picked up a small number of times. The chain links TRBV7-6 to TRBJ2-7; perhaps TRBD2 as D (5 bases). This CDR3 is 15 amino acids long. Germline V CDR1 and CDR2: SGHVS, FNYEAQ. Trimming cost V 5 bases and J 5 bases, with 19 bases left between them. The CDR3 sequence is CASSPRPRGLHEQYF. CDR3 nucleotides: TGTGCCAGCAGCCCCAGGCCTCGGGGTCTCCACGAGCAGTACTTC.